This entry lists 15 T cell receptor beta chains sequenced from one sample in a study of T cells in Graves' hyperthyroidism and ophthalmopathy. RNA transcripts were the template for amplifying TCR beta CDR3 regions. A set of HTBI primers served as the primers for a first-round RT-PCR of the TCR CDR3. TCRdb recomputed calls from the multiplex PCR reads with MiXCR, one row per CDR3 protein. The sample has hundreds of thousands of distinct CDR3 sequences, about 15% seen once. What was sequenced was blood. The origin of the receptors is a man younger than 35 with Graves' ophthalmopathy.

This clonotype came up many times. The J gene is TRBJ1-1, the V gene TRBV3-1, with D unresolved. Germline-derived CDR1 and CDR2 are LGHDT and YNNKEL (reference sequence). The CDR3 is 11 residues long. The V end lost 1 base, the J end lost 6 bases, and 3 bases lay between the germline ends. This CDR3 reads CASSQGPEAFF. The DNA for the CDR3 is TGTGCCAGCAGCCAAGGCCCTGAAGCTTTCTTT.

This clonotype was observed at least ten times. The chain joins TRBV11-1 to TRBJ1-2, with D possibly matching TRBD1 (6 bases). CDR1 and CDR2 from the germline V gene are SGHAT and FQDESV (reference sequence). The CDR3 is 16 residues long. The V gene lost 5 bases and the J gene lost 0 bases, with 16 bases spanning the gap. In DNA, the CDR3 is TGTGCCAGCAGCCAATCAGGGGTCACCGCTAACTATGGCTACACCTTC. Translating gives CASSQSGVTANYGYTF.

This clonotype showed up many times. V is TRBV12-3 or TRBV12-4 and J is TRBJ1-2; a weak D match, TRBD1 (5 bases). This CDR3 contains 14 residues. Trimming stripped 3 bases from V and 5 bases from J, with 13 bases between. CDR3 sequence (DNA): TGTGCCAGCAGTTTCCGGGGGATAGGGTATGGCTACACCTTC. Protein product: CASSFRGIGYGYTF.

This clonotype was seen more than once but under ten times. This chain joins TRBV3-1 and TRBJ1-2, with a weak D call TRBD1 (6 bases). Germline V CDR1 and CDR2: LGHDT, YNNKEL (reference sequence). This CDR3 spans 16 amino acids. V lost 4 bases and J 0 bases, leaving 15 bases between the germline ends. CDR3 in DNA: TGTGCCAGCAGCCGACAGGAAATGGTTCCTAACTATGGCTACACCTTC. Protein product: CASSRQEMVPNYGYTF.

There are a few counts of this clonotype. DNA for the CDR3: TGCAGTGCTAGAAGGGCGGGAGAAGCCGGGGAGCTGTTTTTT. Translation: CSARRAGEAGELFF. V and J are TRBV20-1 and TRBJ2-2; the match to TRBD2 covers 7 bases. Germline CDR1 is DFQATT and CDR2 is SNEGSKA (reference sequence). This CDR3 has 14 residues. Trimming took 2 bases from V and 6 from J; bases not matched to a gene: 6.

This clonotype has at least ten counts. The gene calls are TRBV7-8 and TRBJ1-4; D gene ambiguous. This CDR3 region has 15 residues. Trimming removed 5 bases from V and 3 bases from J, with 13 bases in between. CDR1 and CDR2 from the germline V gene are SGHVS and FQNEAQ. The CDR3 DNA reads TGTGCCAGCAGCCCCGCCGTTATGTCTAATGAAAAACTGTTTTTT. It codes for CASSPAVMSNEKLFF. Using reference TRBV7-8 and TRBJ1-4 for the parts outside the CDR3, the full variable domain is GAGVSQSPRYKVAKRGQDVALRCDPISGHVSLFWYQQALGQGPEFLTYFQNEAQLDKSGLPSDRFFAERPEGSVSTLKIQRTQQEDSAVYLCASSPAVMSNEKLFFGSGTQLSVL.

This clonotype was observed at least ten times. The chain combines TRBV20-1 with TRBJ1-1; no firm D call. V lost 5 bases and J 6 bases, leaving 16 bases between the germline ends. Germline lookup yields CDR1 DFQATT and CDR2 SNEGSKA (reference sequence). The CDR3 totals 13 residues. Here the CDR3 reads CSAPQRTGAEAFF. CDR3 bases: TGCAGTGCTCCCCAACGGACGGGAGCTGAAGCTTTCTTT.

This clonotype was recorded at least ten times. The chain is built from TRBV9 and TRBJ1-1, with no clear D. Germline CDR1 and CDR2: SGDLS and YYNGEE. V gave up 0 bases and J gave up 4 bases, with 7 bases separating them. The CDR3 has 13 amino acids. CDR3 bases: TGTGCCAGCAGCGTAGGGGGATCCACTGAAGCTTTCTTT. It codes for CASSVGGSTEAFF.

The chain uses TRBV18 and TRBJ1-6; tentative D call: TRBD1 (6 bases). The germline V gene encodes CDR1 KGHSH and CDR2 LQKENI. Trimming stripped 3 bases from V and 0 bases from J, with 12 bases between. The CDR3 consists of 17 residues. CDR3 amino acids: CASSPDRSHSYNSPLHF. In DNA form, the CDR3 reads TGTGCCAGCTCACCTGACAGGTCCCACTCCTATAATTCACCCCTCCACTTT.

The gene calls are TRBV6-1 and TRBJ2-1; 13 positions match TRBD2. The germline CDR1 and CDR2 sequences are MNHNS and SASEGT. J lost 5 bases, V lost 6 bases, and 10 bases had no gene match. CDR3 length equals 17 residues. The CDR3 DNA follows: TGTGCCAGCAGCAACGCCGGGACTAGCGGGGCACACAATGAGCAGTTCTTC. This codes for CASSNAGTSGAHNEQFF.

This clonotype was counted at least ten times. The J gene is TRBJ2-1, the V gene TRBV27; 14 bases map to TRBD2. The germline V gene has CDR1 MNHEY and CDR2 SMNVEV (reference sequence). The CDR3 length is 19 residues. With 1 base clipped from V and 7 bases from J, the junction kept 12 bases outside the gene matches. In DNA, the CDR3 is TGTGCCAGCAGTTTATTTTCCCCTCGGACTAGCGGGAGGAGGAATGAGCAGTTCTTC. This encodes CASSLFSPRTSGRRNEQFF.

The sample holds many counts of this clonotype. In DNA form, the CDR3 reads TGTGCCAGCAGCTCCCCGGGAGGGCCAAACAATGAGCAGTTCTTC. Its translation: CASSSPGGPNNEQFF. This chain joins TRBV7-3 and TRBJ2-1; TRBD2 aligns across 8 bases. With V trimmed by 4 bases and J by 5 bases, 7 bases remained unmatched. The CDR3 loop spans 15 amino acids. Germline assignment: CDR1 SGHTA and CDR2 FQGTGA.

The CDR3 reads CASRREGRDSPLHF. The CDR3 DNA reads TGTGCCAGCCGTAGGGAGGGTAGGGATTCACCCCTCCACTTT. This chain connects TRBV27 to TRBJ1-6; D gene uncertain. The CDR3 is 14 amino acids. V dropped 8 bases and J dropped 8 bases, with 16 bases sitting between them. Germline CDR1 MNHEY, CDR2 SMNVEV (reference sequence).

This clonotype was detected ten times or more. V and J are TRBV24-1 and TRBJ1-1; tentative D call: TRBD1 (6 bases). This CDR3 spans 12 amino acids. V lost 3 bases and J lost 9, with 10 bases in between. The germline V gene encodes CDR1 KGHDR and CDR2 SFDVKD. Here the CDR3 DNA reads TGTGCCACCAGTGATCCCCGGGACAAAGCTTTCTTT. It yields the protein CATSDPRDKAFF.

This clonotype has just a few counts. This sequence joins TRBV4-1 and TRBJ2-4; maybe TRBD1 (6 bases). CDR3 length equals 18 residues. Germline assignment: CDR1 MGHRA and CDR2 YSYEKL. The ends were cut back, 0 bases at V and 3 bases at J, with 18 bases in the middle. In DNA form, the CDR3 reads TGCGCCAGCAGCCAAGAGCAATCCGGGACAAGAGGCAAAAACATTCAGTACTTC. Its translation is CASSQEQSGTRGKNIQYF.